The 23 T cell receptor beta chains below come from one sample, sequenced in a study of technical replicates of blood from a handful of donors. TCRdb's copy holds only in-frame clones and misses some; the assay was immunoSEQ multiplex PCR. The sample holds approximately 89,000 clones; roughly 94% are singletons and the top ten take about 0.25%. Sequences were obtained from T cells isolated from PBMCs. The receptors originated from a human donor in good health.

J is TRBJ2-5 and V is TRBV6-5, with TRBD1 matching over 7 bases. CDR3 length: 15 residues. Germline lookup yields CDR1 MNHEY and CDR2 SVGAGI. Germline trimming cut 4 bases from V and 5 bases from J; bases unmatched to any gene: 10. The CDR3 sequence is CASSSPPTGNETQYF. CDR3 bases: TGTGCCAGCAGTTCGCCACCGACAGGGAATGAGACCCAGTACTTC.

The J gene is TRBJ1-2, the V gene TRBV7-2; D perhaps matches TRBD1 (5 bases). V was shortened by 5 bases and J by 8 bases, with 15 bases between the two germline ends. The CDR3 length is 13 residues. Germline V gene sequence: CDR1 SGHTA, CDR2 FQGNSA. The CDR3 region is CASSPRQGGGYTF. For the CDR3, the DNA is TGTGCCAGCAGCCCTAGGCAGGGCGGCGGCTACACCTTC.

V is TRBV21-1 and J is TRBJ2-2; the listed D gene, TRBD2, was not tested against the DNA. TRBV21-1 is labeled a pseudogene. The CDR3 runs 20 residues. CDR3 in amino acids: CASIAGGGRRSSLGTGELFF. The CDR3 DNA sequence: TGTGCCAGCATCGCAGGAGGCGGGAGACGTTCGTCGTTGGGCACCGGGGAGCTGTTTTTT.

The CDR3 nucleotides are TGTGCCAGCAGTTTACTCCAGTCCACTGAAGCTTTCTTT. Amino acid sequence: CASSLLQSTEAFF. This chain uses TRBV27 with TRBJ1-1; the D is unclear. Germline V gene sequence: CDR1 MNHEY, CDR2 SMNVEV (reference sequence). Trimming removed 2 bases at V and 4 bases at J, with 8 bases between. The CDR3 spans 13 residues.

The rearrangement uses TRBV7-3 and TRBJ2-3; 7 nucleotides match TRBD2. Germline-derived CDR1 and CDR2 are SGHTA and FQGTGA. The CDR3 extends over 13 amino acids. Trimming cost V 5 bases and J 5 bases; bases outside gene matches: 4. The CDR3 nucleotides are TGTGCCAGCAGCCGCGGCGGGGGAGATACGCAGTATTTT. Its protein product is CASSRGGGDTQYF.

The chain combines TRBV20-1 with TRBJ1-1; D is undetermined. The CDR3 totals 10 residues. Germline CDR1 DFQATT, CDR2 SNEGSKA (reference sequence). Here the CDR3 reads CRPFPAEAFF. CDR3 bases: TGCAGGCCATTCCCGGCTGAAGCTTTCTTT.

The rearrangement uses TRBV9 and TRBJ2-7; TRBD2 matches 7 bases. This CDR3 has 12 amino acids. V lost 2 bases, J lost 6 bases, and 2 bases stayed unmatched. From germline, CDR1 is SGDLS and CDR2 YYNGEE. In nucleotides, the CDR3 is TGTGCCAGCAGCGTGGGGGGGGGCGAGCAGTACTTC. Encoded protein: CASSVGGGEQYF.

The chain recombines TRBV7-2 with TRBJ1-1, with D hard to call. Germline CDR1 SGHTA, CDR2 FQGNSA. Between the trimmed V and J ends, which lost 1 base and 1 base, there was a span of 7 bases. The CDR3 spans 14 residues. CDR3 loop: CASSLVGANTEAFF. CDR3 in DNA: TGTGCCAGCAGCTTAGTGGGAGCGAACACTGAAGCTTTCTTT.

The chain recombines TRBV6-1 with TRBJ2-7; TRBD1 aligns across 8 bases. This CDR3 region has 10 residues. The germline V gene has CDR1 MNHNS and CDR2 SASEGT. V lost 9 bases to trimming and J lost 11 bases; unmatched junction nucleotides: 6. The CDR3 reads CASQGAWEYF. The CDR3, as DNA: TGTGCCAGTCAGGGGGCATGGGAGTACTTC.

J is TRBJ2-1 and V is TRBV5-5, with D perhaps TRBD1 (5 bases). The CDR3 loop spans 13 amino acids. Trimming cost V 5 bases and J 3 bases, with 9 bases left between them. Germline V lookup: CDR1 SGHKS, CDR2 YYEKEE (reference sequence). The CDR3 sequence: CASRPGYYNEQFF. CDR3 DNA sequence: TGTGCCAGCAGACCAGGGTACTACAATGAGCAGTTCTTC.

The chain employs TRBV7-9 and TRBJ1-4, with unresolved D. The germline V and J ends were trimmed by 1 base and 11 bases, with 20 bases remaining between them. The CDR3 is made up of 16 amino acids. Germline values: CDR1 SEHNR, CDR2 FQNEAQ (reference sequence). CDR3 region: CASSLDKGRGRVKLFF. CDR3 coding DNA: TGTGCCAGCAGCTTAGATAAGGGCAGAGGGAGAGTCAAACTGTTTTTT.

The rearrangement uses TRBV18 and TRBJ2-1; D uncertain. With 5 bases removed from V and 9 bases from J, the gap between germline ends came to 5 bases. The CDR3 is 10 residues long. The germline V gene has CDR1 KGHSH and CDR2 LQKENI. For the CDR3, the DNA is TGTGCCAGCTCAGCCGGTGAGCAGTTCTTC. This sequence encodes CASSAGEQFF.

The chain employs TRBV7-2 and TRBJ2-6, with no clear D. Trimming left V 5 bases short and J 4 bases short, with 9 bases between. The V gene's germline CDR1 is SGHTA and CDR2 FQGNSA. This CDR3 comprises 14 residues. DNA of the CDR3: TGTGCCAGCAGCCCCCTTTCCGGGGCCAACGTCCTGACTTTC. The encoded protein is CASSPLSGANVLTF.

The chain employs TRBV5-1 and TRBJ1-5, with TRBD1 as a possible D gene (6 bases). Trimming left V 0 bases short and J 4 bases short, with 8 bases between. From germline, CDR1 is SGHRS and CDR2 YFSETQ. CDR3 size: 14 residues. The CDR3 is CASSLGQENQPQHF. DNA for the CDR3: TGCGCCAGCAGCTTGGGACAGGAGAATCAGCCCCAGCATTTT.

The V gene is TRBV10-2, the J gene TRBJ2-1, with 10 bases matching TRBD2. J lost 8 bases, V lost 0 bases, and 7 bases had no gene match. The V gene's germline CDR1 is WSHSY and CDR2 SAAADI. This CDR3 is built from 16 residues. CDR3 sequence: CASSESVSSGGDEQFF. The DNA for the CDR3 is TGCGCCAGCAGTGAGTCGGTATCCAGCGGGGGGGATGAGCAGTTCTTC.

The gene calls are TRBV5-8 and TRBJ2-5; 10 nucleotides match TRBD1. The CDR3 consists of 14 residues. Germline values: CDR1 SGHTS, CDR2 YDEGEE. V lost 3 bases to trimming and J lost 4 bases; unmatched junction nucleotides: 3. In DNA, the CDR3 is TGTGCCAGCAGCTCTCGGACAGGGGGAGAGACCCAGTACTTC. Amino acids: CASSSRTGGETQYF.

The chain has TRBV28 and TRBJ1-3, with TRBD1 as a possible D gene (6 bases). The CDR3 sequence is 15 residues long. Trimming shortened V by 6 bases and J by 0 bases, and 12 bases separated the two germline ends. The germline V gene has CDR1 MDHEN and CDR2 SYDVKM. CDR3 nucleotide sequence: TGTGCCAGCAGGGGGGCAGACCTCTCTGGAAACACCATATATTTT. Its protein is CASRGADLSGNTIYF.

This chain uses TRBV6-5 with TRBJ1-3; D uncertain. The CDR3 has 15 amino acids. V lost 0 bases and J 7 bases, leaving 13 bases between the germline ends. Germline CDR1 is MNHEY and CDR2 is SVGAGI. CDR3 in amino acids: CASSYSMERWNTIYF. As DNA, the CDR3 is TGTGCCAGCAGTTACTCGATGGAGAGGTGGAACACCATATATTTT.

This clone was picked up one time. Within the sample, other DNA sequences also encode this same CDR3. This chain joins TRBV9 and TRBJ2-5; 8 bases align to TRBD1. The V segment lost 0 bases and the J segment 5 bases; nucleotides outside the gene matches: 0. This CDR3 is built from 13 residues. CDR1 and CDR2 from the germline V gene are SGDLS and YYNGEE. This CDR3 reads CASSVDRGETQYF. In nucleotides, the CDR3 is TGTGCCAGCAGCGTAGACAGGGGGGAGACCCAGTACTTC.

The CDR3 loop is CASSTDPGEWSEQYF. The CDR3 nucleotides are TGTGCCAGCAGCACTGACCCCGGGGAGTGGTCCGAGCAGTACTTC. The chain has TRBV9 and TRBJ2-7; tentative D call: TRBD2 (5 bases). The CDR3 is 15 amino acids. V was cut by 4 bases and J by 6 bases, with 20 bases left in between. Germline V CDR1 and CDR2: SGDLS, YYNGEE.

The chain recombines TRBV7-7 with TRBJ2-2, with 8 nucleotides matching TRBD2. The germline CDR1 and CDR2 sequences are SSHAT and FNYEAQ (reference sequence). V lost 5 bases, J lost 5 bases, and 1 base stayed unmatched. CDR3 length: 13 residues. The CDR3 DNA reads TGTGCCAGCAGCCCGGGGGGGACCGGGGAGCTGTTTTTT. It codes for CASSPGGTGELFF.

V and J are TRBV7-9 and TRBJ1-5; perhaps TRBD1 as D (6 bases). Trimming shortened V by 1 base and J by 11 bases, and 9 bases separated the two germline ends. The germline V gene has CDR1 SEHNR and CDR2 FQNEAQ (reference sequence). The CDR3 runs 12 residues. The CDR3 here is CASSLVSGAQHF. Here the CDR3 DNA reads TGTGCCAGCAGCTTAGTTTCAGGGGCCCAGCATTTT.

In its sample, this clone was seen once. The CDR3 is CASSLQGTDEQYF. CDR3 DNA sequence: TGTGCCAGCAGTCTACAGGGGACAGACGAGCAGTACTTC. The rearrangement joins TRBV6-1 to TRBJ2-7, with 7 positions matching TRBD1. With V trimmed by 5 bases and J by 5 bases, 6 bases remained unmatched. The CDR3 consists of 13 residues. In germline, CDR1 is MNHNS, CDR2 SASEGT.